This T cell receptor (beta chain) is from a study of tissue T cells after allogeneic stem cell transplantation. Study at large: Samples with visible lymphocytes on H&E were prioritized for sequencing. Study results and caveats: Tissue-detected TCR repertoire was only partly captured by blood and spleen T cells.

As regards this clone: The target antigen is unknown.

TCRdb keeps only in-frame clones here, not all; method: immunoSEQ multiplex PCR. The profile shows about 6,700 clones, just under 80% of them singletons. Adult allogeneic hematopoietic cell transplant recipients with steroid-refractory graft-versus-host disease were prospectively enrolled for research autopsy. Germline values: CDR1 SGHVS, CDR2 FQNEAQ. This CDR3 is built from 17 residues. The V and J ends lost 1 base and 0 bases respectively, with 14 bases between them. V usage is TRBV7-8 and J usage is TRBJ2-3, with unresolved D. Sequencing used skin, obtained at autopsy. The receptor was derived from a male patient at least 60 years old with steroid-refractory graft-versus-host disease after an allogeneic stem cell transplant. Some T cells may be provided by the graft donor. The CDR3 reads CASSLDRDAPSTDTQYF. CDR3 sequence (DNA): TGTGCCAGCAGCTTAGACCGAGACGCCCCTAGCACAGATACGCAGTATTTT.